What follows describes a single T cell receptor (beta chain). Its antigen is not known. Naive CD8 cells lacked CD45RO, underwent positive selection for CCR7 and left out terminally differentiated effector memory CD45RA+ cells. It was at deep level that the assay was run. Per sorted-subset replicate PCR, input was roughly 200 ng DNA, representing about 30,000 T cell genomes. Original data processing: ImmunoSEQ only sent back junction sequences with no quality scores, so filtering was done differently. The data were produced by immunoSEQ multiplex PCR, yet TCRdb's version contains in-frame clones alone and is incomplete. The V and J calls and the clone size are those of that table, but D and trimming were determined from the DNA. The data hold about 700,000 clones, with roughly nine tenths observed a single time. This specimen comes from a study of shared clonotypes between healthy human individuals. Findings of the study overall: Larger richness was generally estimated for naive than memory subsets.

Germline CDR1 is LGHNT and CDR2 is FRNRAP. This CDR3 spans 16 amino acids. V lost 0 bases and J lost 2; bases outside the gene matches: 4. Sequencing was performed on naive CD8+ T cells sorted from blood. The TCR sequence derives from a man aged 30 to 39 in good health. The V call is TRBV12-5, the J call TRBJ2-7; 10 bases are shared with TRBD1. The CDR3 DNA reads as TGTGCTAGTGGTTTGGTTTCGGGACAGGGGACCTACGAGCAGTACTTC. It yields the protein CASGLVSGQGTYEQYF. Full variable domain (remainder filled in from reference TRBV12-5 and TRBJ2-7): DARVTQTPRHKVTEMGQEVTMRCQPILGHNTVFWYRQTMMQGLELLAYFRNRAPLDDSGMPKDRFSAEMPDATLATLKIQPSEPRDSAVYFCASGLVSGQGTYEQYFGPGTRLTVT.